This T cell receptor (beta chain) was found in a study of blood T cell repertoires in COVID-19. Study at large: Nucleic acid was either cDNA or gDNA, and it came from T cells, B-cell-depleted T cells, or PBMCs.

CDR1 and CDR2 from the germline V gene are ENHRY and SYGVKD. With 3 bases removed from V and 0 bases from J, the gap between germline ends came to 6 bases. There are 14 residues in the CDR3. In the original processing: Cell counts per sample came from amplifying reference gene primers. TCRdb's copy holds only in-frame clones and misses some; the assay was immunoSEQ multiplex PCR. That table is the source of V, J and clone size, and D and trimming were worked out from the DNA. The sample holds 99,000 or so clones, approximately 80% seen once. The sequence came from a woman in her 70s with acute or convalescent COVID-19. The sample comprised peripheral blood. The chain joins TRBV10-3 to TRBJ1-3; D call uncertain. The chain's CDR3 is CAISDSLSGNTIYF. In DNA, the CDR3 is TGTGCCATCAGTGACAGTCTCTCTGGAAACACCATATATTTT.